This T cell receptor (beta chain) originates from a study of T cell changes during pregnancy in multiple sclerosis. Repertoires were generated with immunoSEQ multiplex PCR, while TCRdb's copy carries only in-frame clones and drops some. The sample carries 55,000 to 70,000 clones, about 90% recorded once. The CDR3 contains 17 residues. The J segment lost 2 bases and the V segment lost 0 bases, leaving 7 bases of the junction unmatched. The germline V gene has CDR1 MNHEY and CDR2 SMNVEV (reference sequence). V usage is TRBV27 and J usage is TRBJ2-3, with 8 bases fitting TRBD1. Sequenced here: peripheral blood, sampled in the second trimester of pregnancy. This sequence originates from a female donor in good health, enrolled as a control in a pregnancy study. The CDR3 DNA reads TGTGCCAGCAGTTTATCCCGAACAGGGGGGACCACAGATACGCAGTATTTT. This gives the protein CASSLSRTGGTTDTQYF.